This TCR beta chain was observed in a study of blood T cell repertoires in COVID-19. Measured with immunoSEQ multiplex PCR; TCRdb has only the in-frame clones, and not every one. The table shows some 77,000 clones, with 90% occurring only once. Germline lookup yields CDR1 SGHTA and CDR2 FQGNSA. The CDR3 runs 15 residues. The junction had 11 bases not matched to a gene; V was cut back by 5 bases and J by 7 bases. Specimen: peripheral blood. The source of this sequence is an elderly woman with active or convalescent COVID-19. The genes are TRBV7-2 and TRBJ2-7, with 10 bases identical to TRBD2. The CDR3 sequence: CASSQGGGLAIEQYF. CDR3 sequence (DNA): TGTGCCAGCAGCCAGGGGGGGGGACTAGCGATTGAGCAGTACTTC.